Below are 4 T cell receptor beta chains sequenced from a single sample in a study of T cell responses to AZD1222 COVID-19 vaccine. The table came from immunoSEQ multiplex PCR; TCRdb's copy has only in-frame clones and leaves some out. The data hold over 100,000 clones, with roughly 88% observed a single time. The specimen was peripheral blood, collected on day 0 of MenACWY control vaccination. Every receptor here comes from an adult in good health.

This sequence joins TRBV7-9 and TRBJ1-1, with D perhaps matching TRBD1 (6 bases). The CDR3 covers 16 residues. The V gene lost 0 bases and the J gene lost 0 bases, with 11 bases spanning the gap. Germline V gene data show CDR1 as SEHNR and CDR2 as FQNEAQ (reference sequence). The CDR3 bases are TGTGCCAGCAGCTTAGCGCGACGGGGGCTGAACACTGAAGCTTTCTTT. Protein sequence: CASSLARRGLNTEAFF.

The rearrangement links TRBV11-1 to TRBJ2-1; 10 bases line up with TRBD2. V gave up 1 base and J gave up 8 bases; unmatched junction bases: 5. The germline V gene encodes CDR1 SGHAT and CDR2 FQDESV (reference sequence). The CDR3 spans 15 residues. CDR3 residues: CASSLVLAGVDEQFF. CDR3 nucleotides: TGTGCCAGCAGCTTAGTCCTAGCGGGAGTTGATGAGCAGTTCTTC.

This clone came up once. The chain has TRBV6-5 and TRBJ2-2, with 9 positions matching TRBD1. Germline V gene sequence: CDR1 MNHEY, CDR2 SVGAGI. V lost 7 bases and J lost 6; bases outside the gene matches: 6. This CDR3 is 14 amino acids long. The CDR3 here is CASKRDREAGELFF. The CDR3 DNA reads TGTGCCAGCAAGAGGGACAGGGAGGCCGGGGAGCTGTTTTTT.

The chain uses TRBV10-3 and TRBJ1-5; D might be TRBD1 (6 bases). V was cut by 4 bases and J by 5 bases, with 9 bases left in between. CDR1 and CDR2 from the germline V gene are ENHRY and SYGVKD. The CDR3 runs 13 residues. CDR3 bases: TGTGCCATCAGTGGACAGGAGTATCAGCCCCAGCATTTT. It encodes CAISGQEYQPQHF.